This T cell receptor beta chain was recorded in a study of blood T cell repertoires in COVID-19. The wider study: Whether acute or convalescent, the COVID-19 samples came from the United States, Italy and Spain.

This CDR3 region has 19 residues. The V end was cut by 0 bases, the J end by 0 bases, with 18 bases between. Germline V gives CDR1 KGHSH, CDR2 LQKENI. Individuals aged about 18 to 89 years were recruited from roughly 23 US areas. Allocation to cohorts depended on clinical history reported by the participants. This clone has a single count. How the authors handled the data: Amplifying reference gene primers gave estimates of nucleated cell counts. Method: immunoSEQ multiplex PCR; TCRdb's copy keeps in-frame clones and lacks some. That table is the source of V, J and clone size, and D and trimming were worked out from the DNA. The data show about 330,000 clones, around 90% seen once.

The receptor was derived from a woman in her 30s who had recovered from COVID-19. The chain joins TRBV18 to TRBJ1-3; TRBD1 is a possible D gene (6 bases). What was sequenced was PBMCs or T cells enriched from blood (not recorded which). The CDR3 DNA follows: TGTGCCAGCTCACCACCGTGGTCCAGGGGAACGAGCTCTGGAAACACCATATATTTT. It yields the protein CASSPPWSRGTSSGNTIYF.